One and the same sample provided the 5 T cell receptor beta chains below, sequenced in a study of blood T cell repertoires in COVID-19 (TCRdb year 2020). Libraries came from the immunoSEQ multiplex PCR assay. TCRdb re-hosts the immuneACCESS table, in-frame sequences only. Its copies lack some clones; in the studies checked, an unresolved V gene accounts for under half of them, and the cause for the rest is not known. The table for this sample lists more than 300,000 clones; roughly 90% of them were counted only once. The ten largest make up around 1% of the sample. Sequencing input: peripheral blood. These receptor sequences come from a woman between 40 and 50 years old with COVID-19, enrolled during active disease.

This chain uses TRBV30 with TRBJ1-5; D ambiguous. Between the trimmed V and J ends, which lost 5 bases and 0 bases, there was a span of 11 bases. CDR3 size: 14 residues. Per the germline V gene, CDR1 is GTSNPN and CDR2 is SVGIG (reference sequence). The chain's CDR3 is CAWSGTRSNQPQHF. In DNA, the CDR3 is TGTGCCTGGTCGGGTACACGTAGCAATCAGCCCCAGCATTTT.

The chain couples TRBV4-1 to TRBJ2-7, with 7 nucleotides matching TRBD1. This CDR3 region has 16 residues. The germline gives CDR1 MGHRA, CDR2 YSYEKL. V was clipped by 0 bases and J by 2 bases; unmatched bases: 7. The CDR3 coding sequence is TGCGCCAGCAGCCAAGACTGGGGACAGTCTGCCTACGAGCAGTACTTC. This sequence encodes CASSQDWGQSAYEQYF.

The chain uses TRBV29-1 and TRBJ2-7, with D possibly being TRBD1 (5 bases). Germline V gives CDR1 SQVTM, CDR2 ANQGSEA. There are 14 residues in the CDR3. The V gene lost 1 base and the J gene lost 4 bases, with 14 bases spanning the gap. The CDR3 sequence is CSVEASGKSYEQYF. For the CDR3, the DNA is TGCAGCGTTGAAGCGTCAGGGAAGTCATACGAGCAGTACTTC.

This clone appeared many times. This rearrangement joins TRBV6-5 to TRBJ2-7, with 9 bases aligning to TRBD1. Germline values: CDR1 MNHEY, CDR2 SVGAGI. CDR3 length equals 13 residues. The V and J ends lost 6 bases and 9 bases, in that order; junction bases with no gene match: 9. The CDR3 DNA sequence: TGTGCCAGCAGGCTCGGACAGGGGCTCGCGCAGTACTTC. Its protein product is CASRLGQGLAQYF.

The chain is built from TRBV6-4 and TRBJ1-6; 10 bases line up with TRBD1. The CDR3 is 18 amino acids. Germline CDR1 reads MRHNA; CDR2 reads SNTAGT. V was clipped by 6 bases and J by 10 bases; unmatched bases: 18. The CDR3 reads CASRTFQPGQGIVSPLHF. CDR3 DNA: TGTGCCAGCAGAACATTTCAACCGGGACAGGGGATAGTGTCACCCCTCCACTTT.